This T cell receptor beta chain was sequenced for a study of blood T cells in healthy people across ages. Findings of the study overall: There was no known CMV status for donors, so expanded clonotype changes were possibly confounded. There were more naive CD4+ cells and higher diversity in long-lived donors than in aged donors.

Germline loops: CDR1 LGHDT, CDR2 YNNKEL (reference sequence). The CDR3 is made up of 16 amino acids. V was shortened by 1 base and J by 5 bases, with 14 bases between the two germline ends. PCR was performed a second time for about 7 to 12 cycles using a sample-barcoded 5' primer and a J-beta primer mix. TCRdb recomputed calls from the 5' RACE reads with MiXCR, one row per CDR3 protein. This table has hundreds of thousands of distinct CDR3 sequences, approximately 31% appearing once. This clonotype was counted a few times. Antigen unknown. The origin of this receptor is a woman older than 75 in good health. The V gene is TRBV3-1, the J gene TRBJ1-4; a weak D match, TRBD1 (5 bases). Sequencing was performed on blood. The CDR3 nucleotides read TGTGCCAGCAGCCAAGGGGGCACAGGCTTCAATGAAAAACTGTTTTTT. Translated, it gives CASSQGGTGFNEKLFF.